This TCR beta chain is drawn from a study of metastatic and nonmetastatic thyroid tumors. Before thyroid surgery, none of the patients had received any treatment. This clone occurred many times. TCRdb ran MiXCR on the PCR reads. The sample records 50,000 to 70,000 clones, more than 3.5% being singletons. V gave up 5 bases and J gave up 3 bases; unmatched junction bases: 7. CDR3 size: 14 residues. Germline CDR1 is PRHDT and CDR2 is FYEKMQ (reference sequence). Sequencing was performed on blood. This receptor was taken from a female donor with papillary thyroid cancer or a benign thyroid nodule (not recorded which). Some clones in this sample may be carry-over from other donors' samples. The chain carries TRBV13 and TRBJ2-7; 7 bases agree with TRBD1. The DNA for the CDR3 is TGTGCCAGCAGCGTAAACAGGGGTAACTACGAGCAGTACTTC. Protein product: CASSVNRGNYEQYF.